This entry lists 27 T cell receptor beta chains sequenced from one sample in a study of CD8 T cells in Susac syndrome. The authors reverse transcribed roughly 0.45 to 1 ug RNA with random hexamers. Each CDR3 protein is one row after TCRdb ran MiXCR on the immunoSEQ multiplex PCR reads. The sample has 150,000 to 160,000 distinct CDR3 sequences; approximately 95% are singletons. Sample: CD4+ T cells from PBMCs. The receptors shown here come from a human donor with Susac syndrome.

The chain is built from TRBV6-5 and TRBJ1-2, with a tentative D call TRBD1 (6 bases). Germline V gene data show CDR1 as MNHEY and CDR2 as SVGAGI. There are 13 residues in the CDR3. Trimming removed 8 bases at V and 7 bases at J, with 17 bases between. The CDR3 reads CASGRTGGVGYTF. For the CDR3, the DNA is TGTGCCAGCGGGAGGACGGGGGGCGTTGGCTACACCTTC.

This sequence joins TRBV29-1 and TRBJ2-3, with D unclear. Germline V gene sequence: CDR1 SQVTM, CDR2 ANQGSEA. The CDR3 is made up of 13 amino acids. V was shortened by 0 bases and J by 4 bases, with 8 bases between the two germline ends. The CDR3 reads CSVEDSSPDTQYF. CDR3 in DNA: TGCAGCGTTGAAGATTCTAGTCCAGATACGCAGTATTTT.

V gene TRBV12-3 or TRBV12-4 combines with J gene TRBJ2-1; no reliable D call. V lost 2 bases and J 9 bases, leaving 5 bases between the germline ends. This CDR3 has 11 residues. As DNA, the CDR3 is TGTGCCAGCAGTTTATCGGGTGAGCAGTTCTTC. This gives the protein CASSLSGEQFF.

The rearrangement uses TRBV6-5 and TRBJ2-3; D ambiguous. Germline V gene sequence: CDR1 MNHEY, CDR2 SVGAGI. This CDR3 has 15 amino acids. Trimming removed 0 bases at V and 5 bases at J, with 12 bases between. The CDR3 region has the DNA TGTGCCAGCAGTTACTCGAAACAGATACTAGATACGCAGTATTTT. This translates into CASSYSKQILDTQYF.

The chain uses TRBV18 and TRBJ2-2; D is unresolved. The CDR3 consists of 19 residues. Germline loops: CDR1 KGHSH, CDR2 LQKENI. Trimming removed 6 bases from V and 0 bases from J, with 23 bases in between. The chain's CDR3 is CASSHHPPTSGPNTGELFF. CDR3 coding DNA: TGTGCCAGCTCTCACCACCCTCCGACTTCTGGCCCGAACACCGGGGAGCTGTTTTTT.

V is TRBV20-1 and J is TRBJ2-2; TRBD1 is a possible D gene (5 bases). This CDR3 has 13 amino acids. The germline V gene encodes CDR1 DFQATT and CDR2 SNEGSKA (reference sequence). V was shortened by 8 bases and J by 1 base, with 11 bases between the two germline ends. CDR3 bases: TGCAGTACAGATAGGGGGAACACCGGGGAGCTGTTTTTT. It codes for CSTDRGNTGELFF.

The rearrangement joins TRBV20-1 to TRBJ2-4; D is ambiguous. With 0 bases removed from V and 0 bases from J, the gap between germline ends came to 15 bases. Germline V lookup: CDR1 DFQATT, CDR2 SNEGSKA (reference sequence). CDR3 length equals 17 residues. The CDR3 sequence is CSAREDPATLAKNIQYF. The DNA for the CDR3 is TGCAGTGCTAGAGAGGACCCGGCAACCCTAGCCAAAAACATTCAGTACTTC.

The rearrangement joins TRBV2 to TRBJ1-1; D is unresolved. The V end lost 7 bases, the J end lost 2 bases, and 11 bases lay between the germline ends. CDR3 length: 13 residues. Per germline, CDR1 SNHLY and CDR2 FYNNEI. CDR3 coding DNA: TGTGCCAGCATCGGGGTGGTCAACACTGAAGCTTTCTTT. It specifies CASIGVVNTEAFF.

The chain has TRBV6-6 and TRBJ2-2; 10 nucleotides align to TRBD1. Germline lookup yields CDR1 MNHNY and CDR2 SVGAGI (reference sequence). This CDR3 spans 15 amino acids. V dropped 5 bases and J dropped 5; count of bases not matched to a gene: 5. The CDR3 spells CASSDRGRGTGELFF. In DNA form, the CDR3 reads TGTGCCAGCAGTGACAGGGGGCGAGGTACCGGGGAGCTGTTTTTT.

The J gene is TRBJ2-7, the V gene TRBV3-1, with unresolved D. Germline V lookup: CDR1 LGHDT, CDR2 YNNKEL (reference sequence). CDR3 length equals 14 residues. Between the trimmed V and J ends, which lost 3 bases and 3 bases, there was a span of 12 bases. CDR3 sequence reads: CASSHPSPFYEQYF. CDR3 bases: TGTGCCAGCAGCCACCCCTCACCCTTCTACGAGCAGTACTTC.

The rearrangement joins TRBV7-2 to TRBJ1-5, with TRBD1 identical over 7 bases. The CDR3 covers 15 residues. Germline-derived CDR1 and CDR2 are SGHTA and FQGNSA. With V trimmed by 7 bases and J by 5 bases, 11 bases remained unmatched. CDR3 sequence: CASKRDSGRDQPQHF. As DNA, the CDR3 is TGTGCCAGCAAAAGGGACAGCGGGAGAGATCAGCCCCAGCATTTT.

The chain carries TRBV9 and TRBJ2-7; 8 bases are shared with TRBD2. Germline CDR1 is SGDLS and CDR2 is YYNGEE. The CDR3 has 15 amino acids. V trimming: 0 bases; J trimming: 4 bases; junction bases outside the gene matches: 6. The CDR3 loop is CASSVAAGGLYEQYF. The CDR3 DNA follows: TGTGCCAGCAGCGTAGCGGCGGGGGGCTTGTACGAGCAGTACTTC.

CDR3 sequence (DNA): TGTGCCACCAGTGATTCCCCCAGCAATGAGCAGTTCTTC. Protein product: CATSDSPSNEQFF. The V call is TRBV24-1, the J call TRBJ2-1; D is unclear. The CDR3 is 13 amino acids. V gave up 2 bases and J gave up 6 bases, with 7 bases separating them. Germline V lookup: CDR1 KGHDR, CDR2 SFDVKD.

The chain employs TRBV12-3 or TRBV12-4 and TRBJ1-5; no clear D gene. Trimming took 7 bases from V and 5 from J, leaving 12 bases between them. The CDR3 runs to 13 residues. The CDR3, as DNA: TGTGCCAGCACCCTAAGGGTTGATCAGCCCCAGCATTTT. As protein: CASTLRVDQPQHF.

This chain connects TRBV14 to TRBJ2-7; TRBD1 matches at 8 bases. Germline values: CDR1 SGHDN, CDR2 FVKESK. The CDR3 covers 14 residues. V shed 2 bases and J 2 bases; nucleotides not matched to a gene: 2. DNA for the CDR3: TGTGCCAGCAGCCAATGGGACAGGACCTACGAGCAGTACTTC. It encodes CASSQWDRTYEQYF.

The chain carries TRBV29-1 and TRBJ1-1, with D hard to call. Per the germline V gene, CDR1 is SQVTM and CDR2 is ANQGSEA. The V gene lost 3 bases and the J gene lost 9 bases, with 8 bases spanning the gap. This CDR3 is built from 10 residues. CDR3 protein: CSVEQTKAFF. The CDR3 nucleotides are TGCAGCGTTGAGCAGACTAAAGCTTTCTTT.

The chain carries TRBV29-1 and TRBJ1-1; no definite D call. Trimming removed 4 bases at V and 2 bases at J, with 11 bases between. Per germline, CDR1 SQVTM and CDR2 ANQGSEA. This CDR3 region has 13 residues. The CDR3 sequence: CSVVVQINTEAFF. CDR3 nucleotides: TGCAGCGTTGTGGTGCAGATAAACACTGAAGCTTTCTTT. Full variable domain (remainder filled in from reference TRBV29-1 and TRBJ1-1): SAVISQKPSRDICQRGTSLTIQCQVDSQVTMMFWYRQQPGQSLTLIATANQGSEATYESGFVIDKFPISRPNLTFSTLTVSNMSPEDSSIYLCSVVVQINTEAFFGQGTRLTVV.

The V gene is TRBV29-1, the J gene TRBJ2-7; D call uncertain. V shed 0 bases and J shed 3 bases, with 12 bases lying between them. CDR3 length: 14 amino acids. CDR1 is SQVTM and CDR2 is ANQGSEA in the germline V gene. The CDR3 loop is CSVEDPGTYYEQYF. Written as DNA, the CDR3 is TGCAGCGTTGAAGATCCCGGCACGTACTACGAGCAGTACTTC.

In DNA, the CDR3 is TGTGCCACCAGTGATCCGTCTAGGGCCTCCGGGGAGCAGTTCTTC. This encodes CATSDPSRASGEQFF. The chain recombines TRBV24-1 with TRBJ2-1; D gene uncertain. The germline gives CDR1 KGHDR, CDR2 SFDVKD. V was trimmed by 3 bases and J by 10 bases, leaving 18 bases between them. There are 15 residues in the CDR3.

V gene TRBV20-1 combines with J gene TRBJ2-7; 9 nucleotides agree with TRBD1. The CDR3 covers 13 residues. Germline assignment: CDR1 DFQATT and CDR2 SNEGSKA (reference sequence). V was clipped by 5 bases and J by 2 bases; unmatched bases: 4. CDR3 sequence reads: CSAPGTGTYEQYF. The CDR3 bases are TGCAGTGCTCCCGGGACAGGGACCTACGAGCAGTACTTC.

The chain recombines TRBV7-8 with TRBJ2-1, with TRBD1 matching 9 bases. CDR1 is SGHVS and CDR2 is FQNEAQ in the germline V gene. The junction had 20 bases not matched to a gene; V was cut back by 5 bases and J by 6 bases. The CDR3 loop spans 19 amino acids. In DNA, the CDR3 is TGTGCCAGCAGCCACGCTCCAGGGACAGGGATACGTTACCCCAATGAGCAGTTCTTC. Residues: CASSHAPGTGIRYPNEQFF.

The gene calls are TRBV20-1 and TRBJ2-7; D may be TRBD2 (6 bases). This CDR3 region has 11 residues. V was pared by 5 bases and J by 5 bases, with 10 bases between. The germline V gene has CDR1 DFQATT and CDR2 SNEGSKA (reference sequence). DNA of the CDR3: TGCAGTGCTCCCGGGAGTGACGAGCAGTACTTC. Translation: CSAPGSDEQYF.

CDR3 amino acids: CASSLALRGASTDTQYF. The CDR3 DNA reads TGTGCCAGCAGTTTAGCGCTAAGGGGAGCTAGCACAGATACGCAGTATTTT. This sequence joins TRBV12-3 or TRBV12-4 and TRBJ2-3; D might be TRBD1 or TRBD2, each matching 5 bases. The CDR3 is made up of 17 amino acids. Trimming pared 0 bases from V and 0 bases from J, leaving 13 bases between.

CDR3 sequence reads: CASSRLASGTDTQYF. The CDR3 nucleotides are TGTGCCAGCAGTCGTCTAGCGTCAGGCACAGATACGCAGTATTTT. The rearrangement uses TRBV12-3 or TRBV12-4 and TRBJ2-3; tentative D call: TRBD2 (6 bases). The CDR3 runs 15 residues. Between the trimmed V and J ends, which lost 5 bases and 1 base, there was a span of 13 bases.

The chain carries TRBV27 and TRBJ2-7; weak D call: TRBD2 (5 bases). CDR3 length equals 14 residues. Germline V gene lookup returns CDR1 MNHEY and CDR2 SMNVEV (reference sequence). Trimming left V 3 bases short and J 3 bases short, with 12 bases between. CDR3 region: CASSLVASFYEQYF. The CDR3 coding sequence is TGTGCCAGCAGTTTGGTCGCTAGCTTCTACGAGCAGTACTTC.

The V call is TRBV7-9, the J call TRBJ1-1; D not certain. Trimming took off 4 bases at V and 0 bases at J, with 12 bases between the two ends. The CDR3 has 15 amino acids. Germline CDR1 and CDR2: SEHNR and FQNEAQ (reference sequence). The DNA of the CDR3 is TGTGCCAGCAGCTCCCTACAAGTAATGAACACTGAAGCTTTCTTT. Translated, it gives CASSSLQVMNTEAFF.

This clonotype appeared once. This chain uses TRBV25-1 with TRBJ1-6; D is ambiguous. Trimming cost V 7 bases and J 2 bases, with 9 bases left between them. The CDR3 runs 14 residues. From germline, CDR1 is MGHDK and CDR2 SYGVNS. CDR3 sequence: CASTPLTYNSPLHF. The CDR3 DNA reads TGTGCCAGCACCCCGCTCACCTATAATTCACCCCTCCACTTT.